This is a list of T cell receptor beta chains from one sample in a study of cytomegalovirus exposure and HLA in healthy donors. The assay was immunoSEQ multiplex PCR, and TCRdb's table has in-frame clones only and misses some. The data show about 240,000 clones, approximately 86% seen once. Sequenced: PBMCs. Every receptor here comes from a woman in her thirties in good health and CMV-seropositive. CDR3s include the opening cysteine and the closing phenylalanine or tryptophan. Each record gives: V gene, clone size, J gene, D gene, CDR3 DNA, CDR3 protein. D genes are given only for firm matches. A row's size may be missing; if present it is once, few, many or a size class.

TRBV28,NA,TRBJ1-5,TRBD1,TGTGCCAGCAGCCTAGGACAGGGAATTGGAAATCAGCCCCAGCATTTT,CASSLGQGIGNQPQHF
TRBV28,few,TRBJ1-1,NA,TGTGCCAGCCCCCCGGGGGGGGACACTGAAGCTTTCTTT,CASPPGGDTEAFF
TRBV6-5,once,TRBJ1-1,TRBD1,TGTGCCAGCAGTGGACAGGGAAGGACTGAAGCTTTCTTT,CASSGQGRTEAFF
TRBV27,NA,TRBJ1-1,NA,TGTGCCAGCAGCCTATGGGGCAAGAACACTGAAGCTTTCTTT,CASSLWGKNTEAFF
TRBV6-5,few,TRBJ1-1,NA,TGTGCCAGTACAGGGTTCCTCACTGAAGCTTTCTTT,CASTGFLTEAFF
TRBV6-1,NA,TRBJ2-5,TRBD2,TGTGCCAGCAGTGTCCTAGCGGGAGTTGAGACCCAGTACTTC,CASSVLAGVETQYF
TRBV7-8,NA,TRBJ2-1,TRBD2,TGTGCCAGCAGCCAGTGGACTAGCGGCCCCAAGGGGAATGAGCAGTTCTTC,CASSQWTSGPKGNEQFF
TRBV10-2,NA,TRBJ1-1,NA,TGCGCCAGCAGGGACACAGGAATTGAAGCTTTCTTT,CASRDTGIEAFF
TRBV7-8,NA,TRBJ2-5,NA,TGTGCCAGCAGCTTATTTGGCCGGGTTGTCCCGGAGGTATGGGAGACCCAGTACTTC,CASSLFGRVVPEVWETQYF
TRBV11-2,NA,TRBJ1-2,TRBD1,TGTGCCAGCAGCTTAGGGGAGGAGACAGGGGTTTCTGGCTACACCTTC,CASSLGEETGVSGYTF
TRBV30,NA,TRBJ1-1,NA,TGTGCCTGGAGTGTATCTGGGCAGGGGAAAGCTTTCTTT,CAWSVSGQGKAFF
TRBV14,NA,TRBJ1-2,NA,TGTGCCAGCAGCCCGCAGGGGACCTATGGCTACACCTTC,CASSPQGTYGYTF
TRBV6-5,NA,TRBJ1-1,NA,TGTGCCAGCAGTACAGGAGCCTTTAGCACTGAAGCTTTCTTT,CASSTGAFSTEAFF
TRBV2,NA,TRBJ2-7,TRBD1,TGTGCCAGCAGTTCGGACAGGGGACCCTACGAGCAGTACTTC,CASSSDRGPYEQYF
TRBV4-1,NA,TRBJ2-7,NA,TGCGCCAGCAGCCAAGAGGGTCCGGGATTGGACTACGAGCAGTACTTC,CASSQEGPGLDYEQYF
TRBV27,NA,TRBJ2-5,NA,TGTGCCAGCAGTTTATCTTCCGCGGGACAGACGAGAGAAGGGACCCAGTACTTC,CASSLSSAGQTREGTQYF
TRBV30,NA,TRBJ2-1,NA,TGTGCCTGGAGTGTAGGACAGAGTTTCTACAATGAGCAGTTCTTC,CAWSVGQSFYNEQFF
TRBV30,NA,TRBJ2-2,TRBD1,TGTGCCTGGTGGACAGGGGGCACCGGGGAGCTGTTTTTT,CAWWTGGTGELFF
TRBV5-1,NA,TRBJ1-4,NA,TGCGCCAGCAGCTTGGGCCCAGGGAATTACGAAAAACTGTTTTTT,CASSLGPGNYEKLFF
TRBV6-4,NA,TRBJ1-5,NA,TGTGCCAGCAGTGACTCTGAGAAGCGCAATCAGCCCCAGCATTTT,CASSDSEKRNQPQHF
TRBV19,NA,TRBJ1-1,NA,TGTGCCAGTAGTATAGATCACAGAAACACTGAAGCTTTCTTT,CASSIDHRNTEAFF
TRBV6-1,NA,TRBJ2-1,NA,TGTGCCAGCGCCCATCCGGGAATCGTAGCTAATGAGCAGTTCTTC,CASAHPGIVANEQFF
TRBV11-2,NA,TRBJ1-3,TRBD1,TGTGCCAGCAGCCTCCGGGGACAGGGGCCGGGCTCTGGAAACACCATATATTTT,CASSLRGQGPGSGNTIYF
TRBV6-6,NA,TRBJ2-1,TRBD2,TGTGCCAGCAGTCGGACTAGTATCAATGAGCAGTTCTTC,CASSRTSINEQFF
TRBV6-1,NA,TRBJ2-7,TRBD2,TGTGCCAGCAGTGAGCCCGGACTAGCGGGAATCAACGAGCAGTACTTC,CASSEPGLAGINEQYF
TRBV5-1,NA,TRBJ2-4,NA,TGCGCCAGCAGCAAGGATACACAGACAGTAAACATTCAGTACTTC,CASSKDTQTVNIQYF
TRBV9,NA,TRBJ1-2,TRBD1,TGTGCCAGCTCTCCCGGGACAGCAACCACTAACTATGGCTACACCTTC,CASSPGTATTNYGYTF
TRBV29-1,NA,TRBJ1-2,NA,TGCAGCGTTCCTCAGGGGTTCGGGGGCTACACCTTC,CSVPQGFGGYTF
TRBV18,NA,TRBJ1-2,NA,TGTGCCAGCTCACCACCCCCAGGCGCATATGGCTACACCTTC,CASSPPPGAYGYTF
TRBV28,NA,TRBJ1-2,TRBD1,TGTGCCAGCAGTTTACGGAACGGGGACAGGGAGGTTGGGTATGGCTACACCTTC,CASSLRNGDREVGYGYTF
TRBV29-1,NA,TRBJ2-3,TRBD1,TGCAGCTTCGGACAGGGGTACACAGATACGCAGTATTTT,CSFGQGYTDTQYF
TRBV7-9,NA,TRBJ1-1,NA,TGTGCCAGCAGCTTAACCGGGGACACTGAAGCTTTCTTT,CASSLTGDTEAFF
TRBV18,NA,TRBJ2-1,NA,TGTGCCAGCTCACGAAACACCGGCGGCGATGAGCAGTTCTTC,CASSRNTGGDEQFF
TRBV11-3,NA,TRBJ1-1,TRBD1,TGTGCCAGCAGCTTAGACGGGACAGGGGCCACTGAAGCTTTCTTT,CASSLDGTGATEAFF
TRBV27,once,TRBJ2-7,NA,TGTGCCAGCAGAGGGGGGGTGGTTTTGAGGGGTTACGAGCAGTACTTC,CASRGGVVLRGYEQYF
TRBV19,few,TRBJ2-7,NA,TGTGCCAGTAGTACCGCCGCTCTAGCTACCAACGAGCAGTACTTC,CASSTAALATNEQYF
TRBV7-6,NA,TRBJ2-1,NA,TGTGCCAGCAGCCCCCTCGAGGGCCAAGTTAATGAGCAGTTCTTC,CASSPLEGQVNEQFF
TRBV19,NA,TRBJ1-2,NA,TGTGCCAGTTCGAAAAGGCAGGGCCAAGCTAACTATGGCTACACCTTC,CASSKRQGQANYGYTF
TRBV9,NA,TRBJ2-7,TRBD1,TGTGCCAGCAGCGTAGGGGACAGCTCCTACGAGCAGTACTTC,CASSVGDSSYEQYF
TRBV5-1,once,TRBJ2-1,TRBD2,TGCGCCAGCAGATCCGAGACTAGCCTGTACAATGAGCAGTTCTTC,CASRSETSLYNEQFF
TRBV15,NA,TRBJ1-1,NA,TGTGCCACCAGCAGAGGACGTGGGGGCGCGACTTGGGCTTTCTTT,CATSRGRGGATWAFF
TRBV2,NA,TRBJ2-4,NA,TGTGCCAGCAGGCTACAGGGCCTAGCCAAAAACATTCAGTACTTC,CASRLQGLAKNIQYF
TRBV5-1,NA,TRBJ2-3,NA,TGCGCCAGCAGCTCCCCAGGGCCAGATACGCAGTATTTT,CASSSPGPDTQYF
TRBV25-1,NA,TRBJ2-7,NA,TGTGCCAGCAGTCTGGGCCACGAGCAGTACTTC,CASSLGHEQYF
TRBV27,NA,TRBJ1-2,TRBD1,TGTGCCAGCAGTTGGGGACAGGGGCGAGGCTACACCTTC,CASSWGQGRGYTF
TRBV4-1,NA,TRBJ2-5,TRBD2,TGCGCCAGCAGCCAAGGGGTAGCGGGGCCTCAAGAGACCCAGTACTTC,CASSQGVAGPQETQYF
TRBV6-1,NA,TRBJ2-6,TRBD1,TGTGCCAGCAGTGAGGCCGGGACAGGGTTCGCTGGGGCCAACGTCCTGACTTTC,CASSEAGTGFAGANVLTF
TRBV30,few,TRBJ2-2,TRBD2,TGTGCCTGGAGAGAGGGGACTAGCGTATCCGGGGAGCTGTTTTTT,CAWREGTSVSGELFF
TRBV2,few,TRBJ2-7,TRBD1,TGTGCCAGCAGCCTCGTGAGGGGGCCCTACGAGCAGTACTTC,CASSLVRGPYEQYF
TRBV29-1,NA,TRBJ1-4,NA,TGCAGCGCCGTCAGGGGATATAATGAAAAACTGTTTTTT,CSAVRGYNEKLFF
TRBV11-3,NA,TRBJ2-7,TRBD1,TGTGCCAGCAGCAGCCTCCTCACCACTGGGACAGGTGTCCACGAGCAGTACTTC,CASSSLLTTGTGVHEQYF
TRBV6-1,few,TRBJ2-7,TRBD2,TGTGCCAGCAGTGAAGCTAGCGGGAGGAACGAGCAGTACTTC,CASSEASGRNEQYF